This paragraph reports one T cell receptor (beta chain). Antigen unknown. This sample was included in a study of cytomegalovirus exposure and HLA in healthy donors. Study-level findings and limits: As a later analysis showed, several of the most significant clusters appeared to be linked to common viral pathogens.

In the PCR, 60 Vbeta and 13 Jbeta primers were used. Here immunoSEQ multiplex PCR was the method, and the copy in TCRdb shows in-frame clones only, minus some. This table has 130,000 or so clones, around nine tenths appearing once. The sequenced sample consisted of PBMCs. The sequence derives from a woman between 25 and 40 years old in good health and CMV-seronegative.

The CDR3 is CALGQGGETQYF. The CDR3 nucleotides read TGTGCCCTGGGACAGGGGGGAGAGACCCAGTACTTC. The J gene is TRBJ2-5, the V gene TRBV30; 11 nucleotides align to TRBD1. The J segment lost 4 bases and the V segment lost 8 bases, leaving 3 bases of the junction unmatched. CDR1 is GTSNPN and CDR2 is SVGIG in the germline V gene (reference sequence). The CDR3 runs to 12 residues. The complete variable domain, with remaining parts taken from reference TRBV30 and TRBJ2-5, reads SQTIHQWPATLVQPVGSPLSLECTVEGTSNPNLYWYRQAAGRGLQLLFYSVGIGQISSEVPQNLSASRPQDRQFILSSKKLLLSDSGFYLCALGQGGETQYFGPGTRLLVL.